This T cell receptor beta chain was recorded in a study of blood T cell repertoires in COVID-19. Overall study context: The United States, Italy and Spain provided the acute and convalescent COVID-19 samples. Sources were T cells, B-cell-depleted T cells, or PBMCs; the material itself was cDNA or gDNA.

Trimming left V 1 base short and J 2 bases short, with 9 bases between. The CDR3 length is 15 residues. CDR1 and CDR2 (germline): MGHRA, YSYEKL. Original processing methods: Amplification from reference gene primers served as the basis for estimated nucleated cell counts. Assay: immunoSEQ multiplex PCR; the TCRdb copy retains only in-frame clones and omits some. V, J and clone size were drawn from that table, and D and trimming were deduced from the DNA. The data contain about 180,000 clones, 70% to 90% of them singletons. The TCR sequence derives from a human donor with active or convalescent COVID-19. The donor label of this sample is uncertain. The sequenced material came from peripheral blood. The chain joins TRBV4-1 to TRBJ2-1, with TRBD2 as a possible D gene (6 bases). CDR3 DNA sequence: TGCGCCAGCAGCCAAGCTTCGGGGGCCTACAATGAGCAGTTCTTC. Its protein product is CASSQASGAYNEQFF.